The sample holds many counts of the clone carrying this T cell receptor beta chain. Its antigen is unknown. The record originates from a study of T-cell reconstitution after alpha-beta-depleted transplantation in children. Study-wide points: A year post-transplant, T-cell counts and diversity derived mostly from newly produced T cells.

Researchers prepared the TCRbeta library using unique molecular identifiers, the study reports. MiXCR was run by TCRdb on the PCR reads, yielding one entry per CDR3 protein. The table shows over 85,000 distinct CDR3 sequences, with approximately 8% occurring only once. Germline loops: CDR1 SGHRS, CDR2 YFSETQ. The J segment lost 6 bases and the V segment lost 4 bases, leaving 8 bases of the junction unmatched. The CDR3 has 14 amino acids. The sample here was PBMCs, taken before TCRalphabeta/CD19-depleted stem cell transplant. This chain joins TRBV5-1 and TRBJ1-2; 8 bases are shared with TRBD1. The sequence was obtained from a boy aged 2 to 9 with acute lymphoblastic leukemia, due to receive a stem cell transplant. The CDR3 here is CASSTDRVENGYTF. The CDR3 DNA reads as TGCGCCAGCAGCACGGACAGGGTTGAAAATGGCTACACCTTC.